The 9 T cell receptor beta chains below all came from one sample that was sequenced in a study of T cells in Graves' hyperthyroidism and ophthalmopathy. Amplification targeted TCR beta CDR3 regions from RNA transcripts. With the HTBI primer set, the TCR CDR3 went through a first round of RT-PCR. TCRdb re-called the multiplex PCR reads with MiXCR, one entry per CDR3 protein. The table lists about 400,000 distinct CDR3 sequences, about 15% of them singletons. The specimen sequenced was blood. Source of these receptors: a woman aged 30 to 39 with Graves' hyperthyroidism.

The chain joins TRBV18 to TRBJ1-1; weak D call: TRBD1 (6 bases). Trimming stripped 7 bases from V and 5 bases from J, with 20 bases between. The germline gives CDR1 KGHSH, CDR2 LQKENI. The CDR3 extends over 15 amino acids. This CDR3 reads CASLPDGGAWTEAFF. In DNA, the CDR3 is TGTGCCAGCTTACCGGATGGGGGGGCATGGACTGAAGCTTTCTTT. The variable domain in full, completed from reference TRBV18 and TRBJ1-1, reads NAGVMQNPRHLVRRRGQEARLRCSPMKGHSHVYWYRQLPEEGLKFMVYLQKENIIDESGMPKERFSAEFPKEGPSILRIQQVVRGDSAAYFCASLPDGGAWTEAFFGQGTRLTVV.

The rearrangement joins TRBV18 to TRBJ1-4; 7 nucleotides line up with TRBD1. V dropped 4 bases and J dropped 4; count of bases not matched to a gene: 6. Germline V CDR1 and CDR2: KGHSH, LQKENI. CDR3 size: 15 residues. CDR3 sequence (DNA): TGTGCCAGCTCACTCGCAGGGACAGTTAATGAAAAACTGTTTTTT. Protein: CASSLAGTVNEKLFF.

The chain links TRBV20-1 to TRBJ2-7, with TRBD2 identical over 14 bases. CDR3 length: 17 residues. Germline-derived CDR1 and CDR2 are DFQATT and SNEGSKA (reference sequence). V shed 6 bases and J 3 bases; nucleotides not matched to a gene: 13. This chain's CDR3 is CSAPTGTSGSARYEQYF. The CDR3 DNA is TGCAGTGCACCTACCGGGACTAGCGGGAGTGCCCGCTACGAGCAGTACTTC.

This chain joins TRBV30 and TRBJ2-6; TRBD1 matches at 9 bases. The CDR3 spans 16 residues. Germline trimming cut 1 base from V and 2 bases from J; bases unmatched to any gene: 3. Germline loops: CDR1 GTSNPN, CDR2 SVGIG (reference sequence). The chain's CDR3 is CAWSGQGGAGANVLTF. The CDR3 DNA is TGTGCCTGGAGTGGACAGGGGGGGGCTGGGGCCAACGTCCTGACTTTC.

V is TRBV29-1 and J is TRBJ2-3; D is uncertain. The germline V gene encodes CDR1 SQVTM and CDR2 ANQGSEA. V lost 5 bases and J 2 bases, leaving 14 bases between the germline ends. CDR3 length equals 14 residues. CDR3 in amino acids: CSVFGRSNTDTQYF. For the CDR3, the DNA is TGCAGCGTTTTCGGACGGTCGAACACAGATACGCAGTATTTT.

This chain joins TRBV7-6 and TRBJ1-5, with 7 bases lining up with TRBD1. Germline CDR1 SGHVS, CDR2 FNYEAQ. Unmatched junction bases numbered 6, after V lost 5 bases and J lost 2 bases. CDR3 length: 15 amino acids. CDR3 nucleotides: TGTGCCAGCAGCCCACAGGGGTTGGGCAATCAGCCCCAGCATTTT. As protein: CASSPQGLGNQPQHF. The full variable domain, its missing parts supplied by reference TRBV7-6 and TRBJ1-5, is GAGVSQSPRYKVTKRGQDVALRCDPISGHVSLYWYRQALGQGPEFLTYFNYEAQQDKSGLPNDRFSAERPEGSISTLTIQRTEQRDSAMYRCASSPQGLGNQPQHFGDGTRLSIL.

The gene calls are TRBV19 and TRBJ2-3; D gene uncertain. The V end was cut by 5 bases, the J end by 0 bases, with 15 bases between. Germline V gives CDR1 LNHDA, CDR2 SQIVND (reference sequence). The CDR3 runs 16 residues. The CDR3 sequence: CASSVGSERSTDTQYF. CDR3 in DNA: TGTGCCAGTAGTGTGGGTTCCGAACGTAGCACAGATACGCAGTATTTT.

V usage is TRBV29-1 and J usage is TRBJ2-5; 7 bases are a match to TRBD1. CDR1 is SQVTM and CDR2 is ANQGSEA in the germline V gene. The CDR3 contains 11 residues. Trimming at V came to 4 bases and at J to 5 bases, leaving 1 base not matched to a gene. CDR3 nucleotides: TGCAGCGTTGTCAGGGGGGAGACCCAGTACTTC. Its translation: CSVVRGETQYF.

This clonotype has a handful of counts. This rearrangement joins TRBV2 to TRBJ2-1; 7 bases map to TRBD2. Germline V lookup: CDR1 SNHLY, CDR2 FYNNEI. The CDR3 has 15 amino acids. V dropped 7 bases and J dropped 2; count of bases not matched to a gene: 8. CDR3 in amino acids: CASIGGGLPYNEQFF. The CDR3 DNA sequence: TGTGCCAGCATTGGGGGGGGACTTCCCTACAATGAGCAGTTCTTC.